The clone carrying this T cell receptor beta chain showed up many times. Its antigen remains unknown. These data come from a study of spatial heterogeneity in lung cancer. At the level of the study: Detected beta-chain sequences consistently exceeded alpha-chain sequences.

Each TCR cDNA molecule bore a unique molecular identifier. TCRdb recomputed calls from the 5' RACE reads with MiXCR, one row per CDR3 protein. The sample has about 39,000 distinct CDR3 sequences, about 6% seen once. Findings and caveats of the study: Blood carried ubiquitous expanded tumor TCRs more at resection than follow-up.

Time point in this sample: sample taken at primary tumor resection. From tumor, nontumor lung or frozen PBMC, whole RNA was taken unsorted for sequencing. Material: PBMCs, obtained at surgery. The receptor was isolated from a male donor with early-stage non-small cell lung cancer.

As DNA, the CDR3 is TGCAGCGCCTCGTCCCTTCGGGACACTGAAGCTTTCTTT. This gives the protein CSASSLRDTEAFF. This chain uses TRBV29-1 with TRBJ1-1; D gene unclear. Germline assignment: CDR1 SQVTM and CDR2 ANQGSEA. The CDR3 contains 13 residues. Trimming removed 7 bases at V and 3 bases at J, with 15 bases between.